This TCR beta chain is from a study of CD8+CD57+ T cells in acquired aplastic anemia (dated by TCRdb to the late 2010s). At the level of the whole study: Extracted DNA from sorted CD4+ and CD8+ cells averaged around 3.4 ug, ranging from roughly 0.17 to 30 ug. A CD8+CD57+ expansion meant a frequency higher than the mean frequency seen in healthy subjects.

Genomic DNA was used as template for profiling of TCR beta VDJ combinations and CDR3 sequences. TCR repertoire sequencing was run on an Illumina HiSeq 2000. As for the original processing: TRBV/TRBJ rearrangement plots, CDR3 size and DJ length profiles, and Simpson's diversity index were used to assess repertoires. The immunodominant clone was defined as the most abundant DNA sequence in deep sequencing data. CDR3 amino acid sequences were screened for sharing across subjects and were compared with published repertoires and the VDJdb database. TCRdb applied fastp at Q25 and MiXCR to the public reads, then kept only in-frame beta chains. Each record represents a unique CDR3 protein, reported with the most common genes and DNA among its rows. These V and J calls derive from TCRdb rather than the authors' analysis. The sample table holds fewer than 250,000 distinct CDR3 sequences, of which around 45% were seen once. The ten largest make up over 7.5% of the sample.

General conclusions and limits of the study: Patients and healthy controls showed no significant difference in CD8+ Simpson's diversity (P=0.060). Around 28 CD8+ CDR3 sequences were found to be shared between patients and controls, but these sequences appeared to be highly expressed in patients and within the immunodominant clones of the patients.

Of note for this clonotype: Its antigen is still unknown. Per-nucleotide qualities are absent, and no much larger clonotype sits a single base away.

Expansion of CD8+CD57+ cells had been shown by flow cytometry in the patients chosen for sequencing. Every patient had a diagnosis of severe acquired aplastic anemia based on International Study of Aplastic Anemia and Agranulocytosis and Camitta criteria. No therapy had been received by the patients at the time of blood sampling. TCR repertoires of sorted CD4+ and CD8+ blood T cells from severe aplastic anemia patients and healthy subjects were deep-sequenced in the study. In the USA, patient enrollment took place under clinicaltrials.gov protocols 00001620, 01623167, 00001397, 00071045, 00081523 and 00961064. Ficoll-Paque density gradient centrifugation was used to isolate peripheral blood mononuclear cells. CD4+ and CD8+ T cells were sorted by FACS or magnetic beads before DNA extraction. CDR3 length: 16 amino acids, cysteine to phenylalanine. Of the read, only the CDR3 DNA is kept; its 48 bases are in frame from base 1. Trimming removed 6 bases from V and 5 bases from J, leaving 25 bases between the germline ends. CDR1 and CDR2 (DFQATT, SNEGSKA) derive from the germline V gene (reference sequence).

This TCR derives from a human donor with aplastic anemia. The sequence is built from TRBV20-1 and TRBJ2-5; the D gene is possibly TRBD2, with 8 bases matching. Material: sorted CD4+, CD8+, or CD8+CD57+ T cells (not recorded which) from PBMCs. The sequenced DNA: TGCAGTGCGAGGGGACGGGAGGGACAGAGTGGTGAGACCCAGTACTTC. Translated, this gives CSARGREGQSGETQYF.